This TCR beta chain was sequenced in a study of blood T cell repertoires in COVID-19. Study summary: Sites across the United States, Italy and Spain contributed samples from acute and convalescent COVID-19. From T cells, B-cell-depleted T cells, or PBMCs came the material, which was cDNA or gDNA.

The germline CDR1 and CDR2 sequences are SNHLY and FYNNEI. Between the trimmed V and J ends, which lost 7 bases and 4 bases, there was a span of 16 bases. The CDR3 runs 14 residues. Original methodology: Scientists estimated how many nucleated cells there were by amplifying reference gene primers. Produced via immunoSEQ multiplex PCR; TCRdb's table is partial and in-frame only. D and trimming were read from the DNA, whereas the V and J calls and clone size are those reported in that table. Of about 210,000 clones listed, around 84% are singletons. Sequenced input: peripheral blood. This chain connects TRBV2 to TRBJ1-1; D is unclear. The sequence was collected from a woman older than 75 with acute or convalescent COVID-19. CDR3 DNA: TGTGCCAGCACATCGTCCAGAGGTACCACTGAAGCTTTCTTT. Its protein product is CASTSSRGTTEAFF.